The 20 T cell receptor beta chains reported below all come from one sample, sequenced in a study of blood T cell repertoires in COVID-19. The protocol was immunoSEQ multiplex PCR, while the TCRdb copy is restricted to in-frame clones and leaves out a portion. The sample carries roughly 170,000 clones, about 75% recorded once. The sequenced sample consisted of peripheral blood. These receptors were obtained from a woman between 70 and 85 years old with acute or convalescent COVID-19.

This chain connects TRBV5-8 to TRBJ1-4, with 9 positions matching TRBD1. V was pared by 3 bases and J by 4 bases, with 1 base of the junction left unmatched. The CDR3 consists of 14 residues. Germline V lookup: CDR1 SGHTS, CDR2 YDEGEE. This CDR3 is CASSSGQGNEKLFF. In DNA form, the CDR3 reads TGTGCCAGCAGCTCGGGACAGGGTAATGAAAAACTGTTTTTT.

The chain carries TRBV4-1 and TRBJ2-3; TRBD2 agrees at 7 bases. Per the germline V gene, CDR1 is MGHRA and CDR2 is YSYEKL. With V trimmed by 0 bases and J by 4 bases, 10 bases remained unmatched. The length of the CDR3 is 17 residues. The CDR3 loop reads CASSQERQRGESDTQYF. In nucleotides, the CDR3 is TGCGCCAGCAGCCAAGAACGGCAGCGGGGTGAATCAGATACGCAGTATTTT.

The chain links TRBV19 to TRBJ1-6; D is undetermined. The CDR3 spans 13 residues. V was clipped by 6 bases and J by 11 bases, with 14 bases between them. Germline V gene lookup returns CDR1 LNHDA and CDR2 SQIVND (reference sequence). The CDR3 loop reads CASRYGERAPLHF. The CDR3 coding sequence is TGTGCCAGTAGATACGGGGAAAGGGCACCCCTCCACTTT.

The chain links TRBV4-1 to TRBJ1-1, with D unresolved. This CDR3 comprises 16 residues. CDR1 and CDR2 from the germline V gene are MGHRA and YSYEKL. V lost 1 base and J lost 3, with 15 bases in between. For the CDR3, the DNA is TGCGCCAGCAGCCAAGGTGATATGCCAGAAGACACTGAAGCTTTCTTT. This gives the protein CASSQGDMPEDTEAFF.

The chain uses TRBV5-1 and TRBJ2-3; TRBD2 is a possible D gene (5 bases). V lost 1 base and J lost 6, with 9 bases in between. The CDR3 loop spans 13 amino acids. Germline V gene lookup returns CDR1 SGHRS and CDR2 YFSETQ. The CDR3 reads CASSLFVADTQYF. The CDR3, as DNA: TGCGCCAGCAGCTTGTTTGTAGCGGATACGCAGTATTTT.

The V call is TRBV4-2, the J call TRBJ2-7; D not resolved. Looked up from germline, CDR1 is LGHNA and CDR2 is YNFKEQ. The CDR3 sequence is 12 residues long. V was clipped by 1 base and J by 5 bases, with 6 bases between them. In nucleotides, the CDR3 is TGTGCCAGCAGCCAAGCTTCTAACGAGCAGTACTTC. Residues: CASSQASNEQYF.

This chain joins TRBV19 and TRBJ2-7; the match to TRBD1 covers 9 bases. CDR3 size: 16 residues. Trimming cost V 2 bases and J 5 bases; bases outside gene matches: 10. Germline V CDR1 and CDR2: LNHDA, SQIVND (reference sequence). CDR3 amino acids: CASSIRGTGRFHEQYF. CDR3 sequence (DNA): TGTGCCAGTAGTATACGGGGGACAGGGCGTTTCCACGAGCAGTACTTC.

The rearrangement links TRBV6-5 to TRBJ1-5; D remains unclear. Trimming took off 8 bases at V and 4 bases at J, with 9 bases between the two ends. The CDR3 contains 12 residues. The germline V gene encodes CDR1 MNHEY and CDR2 SVGAGI. CDR3 sequence reads: CASRPTNQPQHF. Here the CDR3 DNA reads TGTGCCAGCCGGCCGACAAATCAGCCCCAGCATTTT.

The table lists this clone with many counts. The chain uses TRBV10-1 and TRBJ2-1; 11 bases match TRBD1. The V segment lost 0 bases and the J segment 7 bases; nucleotides outside the gene matches: 5. CDR1 and CDR2 from the germline V gene are WNHNN and SYGVQD (reference sequence). CDR3 size: 16 residues. The CDR3 reads CASSESTGTGGNEQFF. DNA of the CDR3: TGCGCCAGCAGTGAGTCGACCGGGACAGGGGGGAATGAGCAGTTCTTC.

This sequence joins TRBV9 and TRBJ2-7, with 9 bases fitting TRBD2. Unmatched junction bases numbered 10, after V lost 0 bases and J lost 3 bases. CDR1 is SGDLS, CDR2 YYNGEE, per germline. The CDR3 runs 17 residues. The CDR3 bases are TGTGCCAGCAGCGTAGGAGTCCGTAGCGGGAGTCACTACGAGCAGTACTTC. Its protein is CASSVGVRSGSHYEQYF.

The chain recombines TRBV27 with TRBJ2-1; weak D call: TRBD1 (5 bases). V was shortened by 5 bases and J by 0 bases, with 23 bases between the two germline ends. This CDR3 comprises 19 residues. Germline CDR1 and CDR2: MNHEY and SMNVEV (reference sequence). CDR3 in amino acids: CASSPPQGILSSSYNEQFF. CDR3 coding DNA: TGTGCCAGCAGTCCCCCGCAGGGAATATTATCTAGCTCCTACAATGAGCAGTTCTTC.

A few counts support this clone. V and J are TRBV4-1 and TRBJ2-7; 9 positions match TRBD2. J gave up 2 bases and V 2 bases, and 4 bases lay outside the gene matches. The CDR3 is 15 amino acids. CDR1 is MGHRA and CDR2 is YSYEKL in the germline V gene. In DNA form, the CDR3 reads TGCGCCAGCAGCCAAAGGTCTAGCGGGACCTACGAGCAGTACTTC. Translation gives CASSQRSSGTYEQYF.

The rearrangement uses TRBV28 and TRBJ2-7; D is perhaps TRBD2 (5 bases). Trimming took 6 bases from V and 0 from J, leaving 12 bases between them. This CDR3 is built from 14 residues. CDR1 is MDHEN and CDR2 is SYDVKM in the germline V gene. CDR3 DNA: TGTGCCAGCAGGGAGGATCAGAGCTCCTACGAGCAGTACTTC. Translating gives CASREDQSSYEQYF.

This sequence joins TRBV4-1 and TRBJ2-7, with 12 positions matching TRBD1. Germline assignment: CDR1 MGHRA and CDR2 YSYEKL. The CDR3 covers 16 residues. With 4 bases clipped from V and 6 bases from J, the junction kept 10 bases outside the gene matches. CDR3 DNA sequence: TGCGCCAGCAGCCCCGTCTTAGGGACAGGGGGCTCCGAGCAGTACTTC. This gives the protein CASSPVLGTGGSEQYF.

The rearrangement joins TRBV5-1 to TRBJ2-1, with 7 bases identical to TRBD1. This CDR3 has 13 residues. Germline V lookup: CDR1 SGHRS, CDR2 YFSETQ. After removal of 6 bases from V and 7 bases from J, the junction contained 7 bases not matched to a gene. The CDR3 coding sequence is TGCGCCAGCATGGGGACAGCCCTTAATGAGCAGTTCTTC. Amino acids: CASMGTALNEQFF.

V usage is TRBV19 and J usage is TRBJ2-1; TRBD2 matches at 11 bases. CDR3 length equals 18 residues. Germline V lookup: CDR1 LNHDA, CDR2 SQIVND (reference sequence). Trimming cost V 5 bases and J 3 bases; bases outside gene matches: 12. The CDR3 loop reads CASSPIGLAGGGYNEQFF. CDR3 coding DNA: TGTGCCAGTAGTCCTATAGGGTTAGCGGGAGGGGGCTACAATGAGCAGTTCTTC.

This chain joins TRBV10-1 and TRBJ2-7; 8 bases align to TRBD1. V was clipped by 8 bases and J by 2 bases; unmatched bases: 5. CDR1 WNHNN and CDR2 SYGVQD come from the germline V gene (reference sequence). CDR3 length equals 13 residues. DNA for the CDR3: TGCGCCAGCCCTCGGACAGGGCCCTACGAGCAGTACTTC. Amino acid sequence: CASPRTGPYEQYF.

The chain joins TRBV5-4 to TRBJ2-5; 15 bases match TRBD2. Losses at the gene ends were 4 bases for V and 5 bases for J; bases not matched to a gene: 15. The CDR3 runs to 19 residues. The germline V gene has CDR1 SGHNT and CDR2 YYREEE (reference sequence). CDR3 sequence: CASSLGLAGGPLRGETQYF. CDR3 DNA: TGTGCCAGCAGCCTCGGACTAGCGGGAGGGCCCCTCCGGGGGGAGACCCAGTACTTC.

The chain combines TRBV4-1 with TRBJ2-5, with a weak D call TRBD2 (5 bases). Germline CDR1 is MGHRA and CDR2 is YSYEKL. Trimming cost V 1 base and J 5 bases, with 17 bases left between them. There are 16 residues in the CDR3. The CDR3 coding sequence is TGCGCCAGCAGCCAAGGCGGGTTTGAGGGATCGGAGACCCAGTACTTC. Translation: CASSQGGFEGSETQYF.

This clone was counted only a few times. This chain links TRBV5-1 with TRBJ2-2, with D possibly being TRBD2 (5 bases). Per the germline V gene, CDR1 is SGHRS and CDR2 is YFSETQ. V was clipped by 3 bases and J by 7 bases, with 13 bases between them. The CDR3 length is 14 residues. CDR3 sequence reads: CASSWGTRHGELFF. The CDR3 DNA sequence: TGCGCCAGCAGCTGGGGTACTAGACACGGGGAGCTGTTTTTT.